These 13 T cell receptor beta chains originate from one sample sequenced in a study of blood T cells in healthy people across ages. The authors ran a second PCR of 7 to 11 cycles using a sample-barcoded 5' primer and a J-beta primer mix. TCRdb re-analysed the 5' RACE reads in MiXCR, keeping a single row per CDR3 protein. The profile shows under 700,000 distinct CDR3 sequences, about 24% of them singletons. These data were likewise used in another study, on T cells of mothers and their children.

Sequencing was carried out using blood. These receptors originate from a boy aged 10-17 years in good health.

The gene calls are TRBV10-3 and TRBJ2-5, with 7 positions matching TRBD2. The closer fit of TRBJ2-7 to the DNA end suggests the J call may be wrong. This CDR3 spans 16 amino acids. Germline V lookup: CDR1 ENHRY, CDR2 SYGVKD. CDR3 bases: TGTGCCATCAGTGAGTCTGGGGAGGGACTTGGGAACGAGCAGTACTTC. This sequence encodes CAISESGEGLGNEQYF.

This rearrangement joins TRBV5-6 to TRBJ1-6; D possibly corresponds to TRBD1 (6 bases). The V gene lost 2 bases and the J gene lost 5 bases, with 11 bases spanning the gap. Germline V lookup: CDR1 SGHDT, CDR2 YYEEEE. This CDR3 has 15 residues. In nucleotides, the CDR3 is TGTGCCAGCAGCTTCCGACAGGCCAATAATTCACCCCTCCACTTT. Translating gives CASSFRQANNSPLHF.

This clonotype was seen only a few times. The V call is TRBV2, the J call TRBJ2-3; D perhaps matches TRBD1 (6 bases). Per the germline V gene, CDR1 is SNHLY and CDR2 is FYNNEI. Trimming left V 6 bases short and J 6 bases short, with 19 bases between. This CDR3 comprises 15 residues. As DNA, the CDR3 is TGTGCCAGCAGAAGGTCCCTAGGGGGTTCGGATACGCAGTATTTT. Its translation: CASRRSLGGSDTQYF. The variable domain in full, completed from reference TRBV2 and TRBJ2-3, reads EPEVTQTPSHQVTQMGQEVILRCVPISNHLYFYWYRQILGQKVEFLVSFYNNEISEKSEIFDDQFSVERPDGSNFTLKIRSTKLEDSAMYFCASRRSLGGSDTQYFGPGTRLTVL.

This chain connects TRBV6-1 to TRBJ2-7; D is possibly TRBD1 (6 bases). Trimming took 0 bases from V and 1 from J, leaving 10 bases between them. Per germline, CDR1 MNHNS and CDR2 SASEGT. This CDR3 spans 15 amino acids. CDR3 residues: CASSEAGAGSYEQYF. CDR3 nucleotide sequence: TGTGCCAGCAGTGAAGCGGGGGCAGGGTCCTACGAGCAGTACTTC.

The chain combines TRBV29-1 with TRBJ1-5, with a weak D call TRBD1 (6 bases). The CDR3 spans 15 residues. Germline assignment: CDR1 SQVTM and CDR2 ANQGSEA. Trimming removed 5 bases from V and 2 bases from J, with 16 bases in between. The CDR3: CSVLLGGGGNQPQHF. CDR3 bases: TGCAGCGTTCTGCTGGGGGGGGGCGGCAATCAGCCCCAGCATTTT. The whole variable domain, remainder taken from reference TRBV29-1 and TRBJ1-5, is SAVISQKPSRDICQRGTSLTIQCQVDSQVTMMFWYRQQPGQSLTLIATANQGSEATYESGFVIDKFPISRPNLTFSTLTVSNMSPEDSSIYLCSVLLGGGGNQPQHFGDGTRLSIL.

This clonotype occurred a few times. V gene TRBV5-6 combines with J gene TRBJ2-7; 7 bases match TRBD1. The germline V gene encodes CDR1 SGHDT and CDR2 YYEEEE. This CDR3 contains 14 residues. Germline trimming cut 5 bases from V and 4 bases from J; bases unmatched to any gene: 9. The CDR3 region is CASRTWTGYYEQYF. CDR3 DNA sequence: TGTGCCAGCAGGACTTGGACAGGATATTACGAGCAGTACTTC. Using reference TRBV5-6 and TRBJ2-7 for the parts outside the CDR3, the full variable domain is DAGVTQSPTHLIKTRGQQVTLRCSPKSGHDTVSWYQQALGQGPQFIFQYYEEEERQRGNFPDRFSGHQFPNYSSELNVNALLLGDSALYLCASRTWTGYYEQYFGPGTRLTVT.

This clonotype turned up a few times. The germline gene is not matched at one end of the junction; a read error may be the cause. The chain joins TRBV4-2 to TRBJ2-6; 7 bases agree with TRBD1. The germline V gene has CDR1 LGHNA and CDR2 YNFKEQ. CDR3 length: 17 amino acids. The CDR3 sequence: CASNQGDHSSGANALTF. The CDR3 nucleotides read TGTGCCAGCAACCAGGGGGACCACAGCTCTGGGGCCAACGCCCTGACTTTC.

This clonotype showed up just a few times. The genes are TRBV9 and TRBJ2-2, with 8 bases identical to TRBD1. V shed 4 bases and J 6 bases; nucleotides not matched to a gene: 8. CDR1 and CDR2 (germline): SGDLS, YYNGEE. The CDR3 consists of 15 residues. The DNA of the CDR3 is TGTGCCAGCAGCCCAATCAGGGGGCCGGCCGGGGAGCTGTTTTTT. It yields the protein CASSPIRGPAGELFF. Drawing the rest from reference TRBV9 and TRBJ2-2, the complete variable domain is DSGVTQTPKHLITATGQRVTLRCSPRSGDLSVYWYQQSLDQGLQFLIQYYNGEERAKGNILERFSAQQFPDLHSELNLSSLELGDSALYFCASSPIRGPAGELFFGEGSRLTVL.

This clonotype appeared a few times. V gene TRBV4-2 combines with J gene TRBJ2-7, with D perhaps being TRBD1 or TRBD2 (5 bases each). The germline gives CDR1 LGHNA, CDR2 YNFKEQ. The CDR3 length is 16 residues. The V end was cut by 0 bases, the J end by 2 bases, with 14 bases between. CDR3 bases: TGTGCCAGCAGCCAAGATGGGGGTGGGCTAGCCTACGAGCAGTACTTC. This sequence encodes CASSQDGGGLAYEQYF.

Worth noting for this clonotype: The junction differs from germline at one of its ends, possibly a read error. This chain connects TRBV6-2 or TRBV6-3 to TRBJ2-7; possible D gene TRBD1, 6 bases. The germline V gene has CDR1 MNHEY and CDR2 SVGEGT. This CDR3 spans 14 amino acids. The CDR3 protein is CASRFRGKAYEQHF. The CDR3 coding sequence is TGTGCCAGCAGATTCAGGGGTAAGGCCTACGAGCAGCACTTC.

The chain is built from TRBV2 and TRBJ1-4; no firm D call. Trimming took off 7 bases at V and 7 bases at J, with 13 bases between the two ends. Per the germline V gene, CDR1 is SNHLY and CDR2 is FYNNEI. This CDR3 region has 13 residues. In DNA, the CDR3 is TGTGCCAGCAATGGAGGTATCGGTGAAAAACTGTTTTTT. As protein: CASNGGIGEKLFF.

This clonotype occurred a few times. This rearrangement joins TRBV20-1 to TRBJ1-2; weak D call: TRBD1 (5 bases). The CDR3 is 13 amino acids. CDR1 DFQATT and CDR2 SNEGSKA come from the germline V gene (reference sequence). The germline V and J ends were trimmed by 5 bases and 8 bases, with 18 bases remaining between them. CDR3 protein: CSAHRRGRRGYTF. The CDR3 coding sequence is TGCAGTGCTCACCGACGGGGGAGGAGGGGCTACACCTTC.

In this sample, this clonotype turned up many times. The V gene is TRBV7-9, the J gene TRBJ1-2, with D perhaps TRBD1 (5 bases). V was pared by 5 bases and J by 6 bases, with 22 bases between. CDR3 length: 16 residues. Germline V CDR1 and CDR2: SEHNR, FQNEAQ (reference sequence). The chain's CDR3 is CASSSGSLAEGDGYTF. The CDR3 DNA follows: TGTGCCAGCAGCAGTGGGTCCTTGGCCGAAGGGGATGGCTACACCTTC.